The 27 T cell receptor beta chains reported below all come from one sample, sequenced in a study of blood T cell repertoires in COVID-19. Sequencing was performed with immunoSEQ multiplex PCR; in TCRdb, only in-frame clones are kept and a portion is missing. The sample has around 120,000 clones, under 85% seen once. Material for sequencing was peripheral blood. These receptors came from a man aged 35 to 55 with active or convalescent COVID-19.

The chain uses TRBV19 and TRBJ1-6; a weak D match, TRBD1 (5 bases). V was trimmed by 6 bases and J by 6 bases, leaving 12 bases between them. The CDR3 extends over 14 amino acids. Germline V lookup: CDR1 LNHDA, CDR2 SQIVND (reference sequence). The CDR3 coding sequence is TGTGCCAGTAGGGAGGGGACTATTAATTCACCCCTCCACTTT. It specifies CASREGTINSPLHF.

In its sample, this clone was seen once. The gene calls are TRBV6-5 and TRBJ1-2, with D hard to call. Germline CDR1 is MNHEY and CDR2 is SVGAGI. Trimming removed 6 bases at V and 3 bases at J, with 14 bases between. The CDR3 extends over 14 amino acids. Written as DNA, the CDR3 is TGTGCCAGCAGACCCGGAACAGAGCACTATGGCTACACCTTC. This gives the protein CASRPGTEHYGYTF.

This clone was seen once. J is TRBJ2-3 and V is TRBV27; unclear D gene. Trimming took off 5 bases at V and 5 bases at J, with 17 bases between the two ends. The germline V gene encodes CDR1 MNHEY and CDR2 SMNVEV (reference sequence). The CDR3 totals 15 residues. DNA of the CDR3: TGTGCCAGCAGTCCCCCCTTAGCCGTCGGAGATACGCAGTATTTT. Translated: CASSPPLAVGDTQYF.

This chain's CDR3 is CASSFLGTQDGYTF. The CDR3 DNA reads TGCGCCAGCAGTTTCCTCGGGACACAGGATGGCTACACCTTC. The gene calls are TRBV5-1 and TRBJ1-2, with D maybe TRBD1 (6 bases). V was shortened by 5 bases and J by 6 bases, with 17 bases between the two germline ends. From germline, CDR1 is SGHRS and CDR2 YFSETQ. CDR3 length: 14 residues. Full variable domain (missing parts from reference TRBV5-1 and TRBJ1-2): KAGVTQTPRYLIKTRGQQVTLSCSPISGHRSVSWYQQTPGQGLQFLFEYFSETQRNKGNFPGRFSGRQFSNSRSEMNVSTLELGDSALYLCASSFLGTQDGYTFGSGTRLTVV.

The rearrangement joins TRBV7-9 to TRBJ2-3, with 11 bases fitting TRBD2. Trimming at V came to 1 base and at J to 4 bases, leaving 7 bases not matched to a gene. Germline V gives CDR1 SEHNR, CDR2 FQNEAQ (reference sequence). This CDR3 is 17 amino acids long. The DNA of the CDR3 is TGTGCCAGCAGCTTAGGGGTTAGCGGGGGGGCAGCAGATACGCAGTATTTT. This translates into CASSLGVSGGAADTQYF.

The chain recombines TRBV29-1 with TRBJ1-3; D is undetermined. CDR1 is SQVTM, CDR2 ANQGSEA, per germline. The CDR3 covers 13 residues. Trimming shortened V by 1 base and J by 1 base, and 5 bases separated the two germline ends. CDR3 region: CSVEVVSGNTIYF. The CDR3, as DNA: TGCAGCGTTGAAGTAGTTTCTGGAAACACCATATATTTT.

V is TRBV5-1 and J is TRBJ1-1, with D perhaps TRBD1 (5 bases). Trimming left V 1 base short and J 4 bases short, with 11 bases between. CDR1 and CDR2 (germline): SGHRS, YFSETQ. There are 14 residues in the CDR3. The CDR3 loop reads CASSLRGSGTEAFF. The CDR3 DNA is TGCGCCAGCAGCTTGAGGGGTTCAGGCACTGAAGCTTTCTTT.

In nucleotides, the CDR3 is TGTGCCAGCAGTCCAGACAAAAACTATGGCTACACCTTC. Translating it yields CASSPDKNYGYTF. The chain is built from TRBV2 and TRBJ1-2, with D unresolved. Per the germline V gene, CDR1 is SNHLY and CDR2 is FYNNEI. The CDR3 runs to 13 residues. Trimming removed 5 bases at V and 2 bases at J, with 9 bases between.

CDR3 bases: TGCGCCAGCAGCTTAAGGGCAGGGGAATCGGGAAACACCATATATTTT. Translation: CASSLRAGESGNTIYF. The chain links TRBV5-1 to TRBJ1-3; TRBD1 is a possible D gene (6 bases). The CDR3 extends over 16 amino acids. Germline V gene sequence: CDR1 SGHRS, CDR2 YFSETQ. Trimming removed 2 bases from V and 4 bases from J, with 16 bases in between.

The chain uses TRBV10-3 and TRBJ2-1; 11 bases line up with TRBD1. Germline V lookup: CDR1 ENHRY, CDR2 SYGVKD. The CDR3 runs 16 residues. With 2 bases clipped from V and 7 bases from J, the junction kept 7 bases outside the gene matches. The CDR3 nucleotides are TGTGCCATCAGTGAGCAGGCAGGGACAGGGGGAAATGAGCAGTTCTTC. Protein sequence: CAISEQAGTGGNEQFF.

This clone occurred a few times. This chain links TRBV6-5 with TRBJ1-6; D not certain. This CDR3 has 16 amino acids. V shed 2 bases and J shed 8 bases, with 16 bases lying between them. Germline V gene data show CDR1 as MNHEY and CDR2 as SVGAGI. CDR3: CASSYRRNAGDSPLHF. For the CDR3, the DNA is TGTGCCAGCAGTTACCGGAGGAACGCCGGGGATTCACCCCTCCACTTT.

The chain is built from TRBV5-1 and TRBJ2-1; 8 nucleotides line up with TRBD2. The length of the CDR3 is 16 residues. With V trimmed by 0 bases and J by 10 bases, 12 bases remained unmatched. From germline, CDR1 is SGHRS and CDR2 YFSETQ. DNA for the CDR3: TGCGCCAGCAGCTTGGGGCATAGCGGGGCCTTGGAGGAGCAGTTCTTC. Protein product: CASSLGHSGALEEQFF.

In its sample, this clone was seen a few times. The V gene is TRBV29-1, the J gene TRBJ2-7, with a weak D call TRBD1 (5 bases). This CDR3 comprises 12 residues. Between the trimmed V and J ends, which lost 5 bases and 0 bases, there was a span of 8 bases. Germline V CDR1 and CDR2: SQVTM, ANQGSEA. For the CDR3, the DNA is TGCAGCGTTAAACAGGACTCCTACGAGCAGTACTTC. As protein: CSVKQDSYEQYF.

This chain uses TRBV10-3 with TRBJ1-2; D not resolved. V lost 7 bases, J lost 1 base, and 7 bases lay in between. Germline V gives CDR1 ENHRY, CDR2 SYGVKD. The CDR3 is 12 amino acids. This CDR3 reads CAITSGNYGYTF. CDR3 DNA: TGTGCCATCACCAGCGGTAACTATGGCTACACCTTC.

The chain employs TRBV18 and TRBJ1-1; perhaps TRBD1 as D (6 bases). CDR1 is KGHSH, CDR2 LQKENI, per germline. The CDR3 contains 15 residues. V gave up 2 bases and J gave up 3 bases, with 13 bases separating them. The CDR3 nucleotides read TGTGCCAGCTCACCATTTGTAGGGGGAGACACTGAAGCTTTCTTT. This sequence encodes CASSPFVGGDTEAFF.

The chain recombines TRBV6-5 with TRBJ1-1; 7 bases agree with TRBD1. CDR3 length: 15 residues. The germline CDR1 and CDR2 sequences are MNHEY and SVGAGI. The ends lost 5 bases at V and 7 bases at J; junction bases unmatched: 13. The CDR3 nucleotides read TGTGCCAGCAGTCGGACAGGAGAAACCCTTCATGAAGCTTTCTTT. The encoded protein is CASSRTGETLHEAFF.

CDR3 residues: CASGSATGQGSFGRTEAFF. CDR3 nucleotide sequence: TGTGCTAGTGGTTCAGCAACGGGACAGGGGTCCTTTGGGAGGACTGAAGCTTTCTTT. V usage is TRBV12-5 and J usage is TRBJ1-1, with 10 positions matching TRBD1. Germline V gives CDR1 LGHNT, CDR2 FRNRAP. The CDR3 consists of 19 residues. V was pared by 4 bases and J by 5 bases, with 19 bases of the junction left unmatched.

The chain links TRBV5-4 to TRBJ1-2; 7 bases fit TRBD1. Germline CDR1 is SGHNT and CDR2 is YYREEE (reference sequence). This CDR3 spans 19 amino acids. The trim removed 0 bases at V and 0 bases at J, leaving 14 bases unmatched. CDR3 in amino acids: CASSLGLVGQGVSNYGYTF. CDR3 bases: TGTGCCAGCAGCTTGGGTCTGGTTGGGCAGGGGGTATCTAACTATGGCTACACCTTC.

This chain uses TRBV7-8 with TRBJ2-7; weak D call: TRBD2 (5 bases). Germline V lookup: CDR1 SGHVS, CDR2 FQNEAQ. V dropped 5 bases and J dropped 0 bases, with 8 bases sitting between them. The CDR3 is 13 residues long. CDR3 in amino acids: CASSPRGSYEQYF. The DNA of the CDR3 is TGTGCCAGCAGCCCCCGGGGCTCCTACGAGCAGTACTTC. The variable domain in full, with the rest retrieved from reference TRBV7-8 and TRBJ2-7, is GAGVSQSPRYKVAKRGQDVALRCDPISGHVSLFWYQQALGQGPEFLTYFQNEAQLDKSGLPSDRFFAERPEGSVSTLKIQRTQQEDSAVYLCASSPRGSYEQYFGPGTRLTVT.

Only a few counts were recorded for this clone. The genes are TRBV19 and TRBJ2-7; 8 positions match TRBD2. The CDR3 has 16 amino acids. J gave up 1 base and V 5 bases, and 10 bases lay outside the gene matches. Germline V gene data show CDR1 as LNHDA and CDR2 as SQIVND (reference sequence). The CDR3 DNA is TGTGCCAGTAGTTTGCGTCCAGCGGGGGCTTCCTACGAGCAGTACTTC. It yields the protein CASSLRPAGASYEQYF.

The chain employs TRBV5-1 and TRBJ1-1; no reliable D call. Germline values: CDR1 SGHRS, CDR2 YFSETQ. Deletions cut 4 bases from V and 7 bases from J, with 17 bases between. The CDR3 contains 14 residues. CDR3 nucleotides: TGCGCCAGCAGCCCCAGCGGTGGGCTGGGTGAAGCTTTCTTT. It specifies CASSPSGGLGEAFF.

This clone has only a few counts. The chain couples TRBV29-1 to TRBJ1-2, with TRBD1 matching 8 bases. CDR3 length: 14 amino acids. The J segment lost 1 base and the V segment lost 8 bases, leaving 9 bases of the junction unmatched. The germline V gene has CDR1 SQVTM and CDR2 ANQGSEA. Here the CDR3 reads CSSTRQGFNYGYTF. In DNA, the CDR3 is TGCAGCTCAACCCGACAGGGGTTTAACTATGGCTACACCTTC.

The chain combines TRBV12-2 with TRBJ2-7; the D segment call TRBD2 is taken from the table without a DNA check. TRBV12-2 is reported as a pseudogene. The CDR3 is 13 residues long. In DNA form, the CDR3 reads TGTGCAAGTCGCTTGATCAGAGGATACGAGCAGTACTTC. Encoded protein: CASRLIRGYEQYF.

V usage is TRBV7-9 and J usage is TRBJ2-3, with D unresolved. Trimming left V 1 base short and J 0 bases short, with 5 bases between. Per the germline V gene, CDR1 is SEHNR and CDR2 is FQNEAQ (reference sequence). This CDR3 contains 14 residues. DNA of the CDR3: TGTGCCAGCAGCTTAGAGCACAGCACAGATACGCAGTATTTT. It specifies CASSLEHSTDTQYF. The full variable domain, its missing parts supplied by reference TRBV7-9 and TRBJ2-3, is DTGVSQNPRHKITKRGQNVTFRCDPISEHNRLYWYRQTLGQGPEFLTYFQNEAQLEKSRLLSDRFSAERPKGSFSTLEIQRTEQGDSAMYLCASSLEHSTDTQYFGPGTRLTVL.

CDR3 nucleotides: TGTGCCATCGGAGGTGGGAACATCCTTTCATACGAGCAGTACTTC. Translated: CAIGGGNILSYEQYF. The chain recombines TRBV10-3 with TRBJ2-7; weak D call: TRBD2 (5 bases). Germline V gives CDR1 ENHRY, CDR2 SYGVKD. The CDR3 runs 15 residues. Trimming stripped 8 bases from V and 4 bases from J, with 21 bases between.

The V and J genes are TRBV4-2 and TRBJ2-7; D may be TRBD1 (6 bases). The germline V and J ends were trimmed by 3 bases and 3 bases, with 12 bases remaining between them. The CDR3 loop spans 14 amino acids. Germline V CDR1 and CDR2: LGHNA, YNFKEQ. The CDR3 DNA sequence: TGTGCCAGCAGCCAGGACAGACTCAACTACGAGCAGTACTTC. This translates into CASSQDRLNYEQYF.

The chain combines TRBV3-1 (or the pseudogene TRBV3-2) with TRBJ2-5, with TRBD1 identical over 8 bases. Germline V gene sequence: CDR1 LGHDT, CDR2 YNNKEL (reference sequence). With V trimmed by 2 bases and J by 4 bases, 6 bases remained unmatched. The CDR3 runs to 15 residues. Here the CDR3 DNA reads TGTGCCAGCAGCCAACCCCTACAGGGGGGAGAGACCCAGTACTTC. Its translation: CASSQPLQGGETQYF.